The 23 T cell receptor beta chains below come from one sample, sequenced in a study of blood T cell repertoires in COVID-19 (dated by TCRdb to the early 2020s). Preparation of the library involved the immunoSEQ multiplex PCR assay. TCRdb re-hosts the immuneACCESS table, in-frame sequences only. Its copies lack some clones; in the studies checked, an unresolved V gene accounts for under half of them, and the cause for the rest is not known. Here the sample has a few hundred thousand clones; around 87% occur a single time. Of the sample, about 3% is held by the ten largest clones. The source material was PBMCs or T cells enriched from blood (not recorded which). These receptors originate from a woman between 18 and 29 years old in a cohort exposed to, infected with or recovered from COVID-19 (not recorded which).

V and J are TRBV7-2 and TRBJ2-1, with 8 bases aligning to TRBD2. The CDR3 length is 14 residues. Germline CDR1 and CDR2: SGHTA and FQGNSA. Trimming at V came to 1 base and at J to 9 bases, leaving 5 bases not matched to a gene. This CDR3 is CASSLGLAGIEQFF. As DNA, the CDR3 is TGTGCCAGCAGCTTAGGGCTAGCGGGTATTGAGCAGTTCTTC. The full variable domain, completed using reference TRBV7-2 and TRBJ2-1, is GAGVSQSPSNKVTEKGKDVELRCDPISGHTALYWYRQSLGQGLEFLIYFQGNSAPDKSGLPSDRFSAERTGGSVSTLTIQRTQQEDSAVYLCASSLGLAGIEQFFGPGTRLTVL.

This clone was seen just once. The chain couples TRBV27 to TRBJ1-3, with TRBD1 matching over 8 bases. The J segment lost 7 bases and the V segment lost 5 bases, leaving 4 bases of the junction unmatched. There are 13 residues in the CDR3. The germline V gene has CDR1 MNHEY and CDR2 SMNVEV (reference sequence). The CDR3 region has the DNA TGTGCCAGCAGTCCTACAGGGGGGAACACCATATATTTT. It specifies CASSPTGGNTIYF.

This clone was seen only once. The CDR3 sequence is CASSLGEGPYNEQFF. CDR3 sequence (DNA): TGTGCCAGCAGCTTAGGGGAGGGCCCCTACAATGAGCAGTTCTTC. The chain recombines TRBV11-3 with TRBJ2-1, with 7 bases lining up with TRBD2. CDR1 is SGHNT, CDR2 YENEEA, per germline. V gave up 1 base and J gave up 2 bases; unmatched junction bases: 2. The CDR3 sequence is 15 residues long. Variable domain in full (rest from reference TRBV11-3 and TRBJ2-1): EAGVVQSPRYKIIEKKQPVAFWCNPISGHNTLYWYLQNLGQGPELLIRYENEEAVDDSQLPKDRFSAERLKGVDSTLKIQPAELGDSAVYLCASSLGEGPYNEQFFGPGTRLTVL.

The V call is TRBV15, the J call TRBJ2-1; 8 bases line up with TRBD2. The V gene end was trimmed by 0 bases and the J gene end by 6 bases; junction bases not matched to a gene: 4. Per germline, CDR1 LNHNV and CDR2 YYDKDF (reference sequence). The CDR3 loop spans 15 amino acids. The CDR3 coding sequence is TGTGCCACCAGCAGAGAGCCCAGCGGGAGCAATGAGCAGTTCTTC. The encoded protein is CATSREPSGSNEQFF.

The V and J genes are TRBV10-2 and TRBJ2-7; 9 bases are shared with TRBD1. This CDR3 comprises 15 residues. V was clipped by 3 bases and J by 2 bases; unmatched bases: 5. CDR1 is WSHSY and CDR2 is SAAADI in the germline V gene. The CDR3: CASSDPGQGTYEQYF. CDR3 sequence (DNA): TGCGCCAGCAGTGATCCGGGACAGGGTACCTACGAGCAGTACTTC.

This clone occurred once. This chain joins TRBV3-1 (or the pseudogene TRBV3-2) and TRBJ2-7, with 12 bases matching TRBD2. V was clipped by 4 bases and J by 5 bases; unmatched bases: 6. The CDR3 length is 15 residues. CDR1 LGHDT and CDR2 YNNKEL come from the germline V gene (reference sequence). The CDR3 DNA follows: TGTGCCAGCAGCCCCAGGACTAGCGGGAACAACGAGCAGTACTTC. It is translated as CASSPRTSGNNEQYF.

The rearrangement joins TRBV18 to TRBJ2-1; D is unclear. Germline CDR1 reads KGHSH; CDR2 reads LQKENI. The CDR3 has 16 residues. V gave up 5 bases and J gave up 0 bases, with 14 bases separating them. The chain's CDR3 is CASSASGFSSYNEQFF. The CDR3, as DNA: TGTGCCAGCTCAGCCTCCGGGTTCAGCTCCTACAATGAGCAGTTCTTC.

The rearrangement joins TRBV7-2 to TRBJ2-7; D is undetermined. This CDR3 region has 13 residues. Trimming removed 2 bases from V and 5 bases from J, with 10 bases in between. Germline V lookup: CDR1 SGHTA, CDR2 FQGNSA. CDR3 nucleotide sequence: TGTGCCAGCAGCTTACGTAGTCCCAACGAGCAGTACTTC. Protein sequence: CASSLRSPNEQYF.

The chain joins TRBV28 to TRBJ1-3; 9 positions match TRBD1. V was pared by 6 bases and J by 0 bases, with 6 bases of the junction left unmatched. This CDR3 comprises 16 residues. The V gene's germline CDR1 is MDHEN and CDR2 SYDVKM. CDR3 amino acids: CASRTGTGSSGNTIYF. The CDR3, as DNA: TGTGCCAGCAGGACCGGGACAGGGAGCTCTGGAAACACCATATATTTT.

The chain couples TRBV19 to TRBJ1-5, with unresolved D. Trimming pared 8 bases from V and 4 bases from J, leaving 18 bases between. From germline, CDR1 is LNHDA and CDR2 SQIVND (reference sequence). The CDR3 runs to 15 residues. CDR3 sequence (DNA): TGTGCCAGTGATACTACCTCGCCGCCGAATCAGCCCCAGCATTTT. Encoded protein: CASDTTSPPNQPQHF.

This chain joins TRBV11-2 and TRBJ2-3; 8 nucleotides agree with TRBD2. CDR1 is SGHAT, CDR2 FQNNGV, per germline. The CDR3 is made up of 15 amino acids. V lost 5 bases to trimming and J lost 3 bases; unmatched junction nucleotides: 7. The CDR3 DNA reads as TGTGCCAGCAGCCCGGGGGGGGGCCTTACAGATACGCAGTATTTT. Translated: CASSPGGGLTDTQYF.

The chain joins TRBV19 to TRBJ1-1; 9 nucleotides line up with TRBD1. The CDR3 is 15 residues long. Germline values: CDR1 LNHDA, CDR2 SQIVND (reference sequence). The V gene end was trimmed by 5 bases and the J gene end by 3 bases; junction bases not matched to a gene: 7. CDR3 loop: CASSAGTGSDTEAFF. The DNA of the CDR3 is TGTGCCAGTAGTGCCGGGACAGGGTCGGACACTGAAGCTTTCTTT.

V gene TRBV5-4 combines with J gene TRBJ2-1; D might be TRBD2 (5 bases). CDR3 length equals 13 residues. The V and J ends lost 5 bases and 4 bases respectively, with 10 bases between them. Germline values: CDR1 SGHNT, CDR2 YYREEE (reference sequence). The CDR3 DNA follows: TGTGCCAGCAGATCGGACTCTTACAATGAGCAGTTCTTC. Translating gives CASRSDSYNEQFF.

J is TRBJ1-2 and V is TRBV11-2; maybe TRBD1 (5 bases). V lost 0 bases, J lost 4 bases, and 9 bases lay in between. This CDR3 is 14 amino acids long. Germline V gives CDR1 SGHAT, CDR2 FQNNGV. As DNA, the CDR3 is TGTGCCAGCAGCTTAGATGGGGACTTCTATGGCTACACCTTC. Residues: CASSLDGDFYGYTF.

J is TRBJ2-7 and V is TRBV7-8, with TRBD2 matching 8 bases. This CDR3 has 15 amino acids. J gave up 3 bases and V 6 bases, and 10 bases lay outside the gene matches. CDR1 is SGHVS, CDR2 FQNEAQ, per germline. In DNA, the CDR3 is TGTGCCAGCAGGCGTTGGGGGAGCGGGAGCTACGAGCAGTACTTC. Translation gives CASRRWGSGSYEQYF. The entire variable domain, with the rest obtained from reference TRBV7-8 and TRBJ2-7, is as follows: GAGVSQSPRYKVAKRGQDVALRCDPISGHVSLFWYQQALGQGPEFLTYFQNEAQLDKSGLPSDRFFAERPEGSVSTLKIQRTQQEDSAVYLCASRRWGSGSYEQYFGPGTRLTVT.

The chain joins TRBV5-3 to TRBJ1-5, with TRBD1 as a possible D gene (6 bases). TRBV5-3 has ORF status, its function being uncertain. This CDR3 has 16 amino acids. The germline V and J ends were trimmed by 4 bases and 1 base, with 15 bases remaining between them. CDR3 loop: CARSDTTGFSNQPQHF. Here the CDR3 DNA reads TGTGCCAGAAGCGATACAACAGGGTTCAGCAATCAGCCCCAGCATTTT.

The V and J genes are TRBV27 and TRBJ2-7; TRBD1 matches 11 bases. CDR3 length: 16 amino acids. Germline CDR1 reads MNHEY; CDR2 reads SMNVEV (reference sequence). V lost 5 bases to trimming and J lost 3 bases; unmatched junction nucleotides: 9. The CDR3 spells CASSPTGQGAFYEQYF. The CDR3 DNA sequence: TGTGCCAGCAGTCCAACCGGACAGGGGGCTTTCTACGAGCAGTACTTC.

V and J are TRBV2 and TRBJ2-1; no clear D. Germline V gives CDR1 SNHLY, CDR2 FYNNEI. Deletions cut 0 bases from V and 8 bases from J, with 14 bases between. The CDR3 runs 15 residues. The CDR3 sequence: CASSEAGGAGDEQFF. CDR3 coding DNA: TGTGCCAGCAGTGAAGCTGGTGGAGCCGGTGATGAGCAGTTCTTC.

V is TRBV25-1 and J is TRBJ2-7; 9 bases are a match to TRBD1. This CDR3 has 15 amino acids. V dropped 4 bases and J dropped 2; count of bases not matched to a gene: 6. Germline assignment: CDR1 MGHDK and CDR2 SYGVNS. CDR3 coding DNA: TGTGCCAGCAGTGCACACAGGGGGCCCCCCTACGAGCAGTACTTC. Protein product: CASSAHRGPPYEQYF.

The rearrangement uses TRBV28 and TRBJ1-2; 9 bases line up with TRBD1. The CDR3 is 17 amino acids. Trimming removed 6 bases from V and 0 bases from J; junction bases left unmatched: 11. Germline V lookup: CDR1 MDHEN, CDR2 SYDVKM. CDR3 coding DNA: TGTGCCAGCAGCCGACCGGGACAGGGCCATCCTAACTATGGCTACACCTTC. It translates to CASSRPGQGHPNYGYTF.

The chain couples TRBV7-9 to TRBJ1-2; D remains unclear. The CDR3 spans 14 residues. V lost 5 bases, J lost 7 bases, and 17 bases lay in between. Looked up from germline, CDR1 is SEHNR and CDR2 is FQNEAQ (reference sequence). The CDR3 sequence: CASSPGISTPGYTF. The CDR3 DNA sequence: TGTGCCAGCAGCCCAGGTATAAGCACTCCTGGCTACACCTTC. Based on the CDR3 plus reference TRBV7-9 and TRBJ1-2, the full variable domain is DTGVSQNPRHKITKRGQNVTFRCDPISEHNRLYWYRQTLGQGPEFLTYFQNEAQLEKSRLLSDRFSAERPKGSFSTLEIQRTEQGDSAMYLCASSPGISTPGYTFGSGTRLTVV.

This clone was detected once. The chain couples TRBV18 to TRBJ2-2; possibly TRBD2 for D (5 bases). V dropped 6 bases and J dropped 5 bases, with 16 bases sitting between them. The CDR3 sequence is 15 residues long. The germline V gene has CDR1 KGHSH and CDR2 LQKENI. The CDR3 loop is CASSGGRTATGELFF. DNA of the CDR3: TGTGCCAGCTCCGGTGGGCGGACTGCGACCGGGGAGCTGTTTTTT.

The J gene is TRBJ2-2, the V gene TRBV28; 8 positions match TRBD2. CDR3 length: 15 amino acids. Germline CDR1 reads MDHEN; CDR2 reads SYDVKM. V shed 6 bases and J 6 bases; nucleotides not matched to a gene: 9. The CDR3 nucleotides are TGTGCCAGCAGCTCAAGCGGGAGAATCGCCGGGGAGCTGTTTTTT. Its translation is CASSSSGRIAGELFF.